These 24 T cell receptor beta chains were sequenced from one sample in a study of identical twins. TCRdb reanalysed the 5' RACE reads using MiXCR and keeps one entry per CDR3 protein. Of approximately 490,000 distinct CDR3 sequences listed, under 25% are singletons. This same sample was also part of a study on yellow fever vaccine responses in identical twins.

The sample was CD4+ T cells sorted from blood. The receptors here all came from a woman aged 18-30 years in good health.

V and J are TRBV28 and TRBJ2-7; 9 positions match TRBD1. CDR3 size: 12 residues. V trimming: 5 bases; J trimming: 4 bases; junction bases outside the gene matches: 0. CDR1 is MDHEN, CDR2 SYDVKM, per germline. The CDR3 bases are TGTGCCAGCAGTGACAGGGGGTACGAGCAGTACTTC. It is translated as CASSDRGYEQYF.

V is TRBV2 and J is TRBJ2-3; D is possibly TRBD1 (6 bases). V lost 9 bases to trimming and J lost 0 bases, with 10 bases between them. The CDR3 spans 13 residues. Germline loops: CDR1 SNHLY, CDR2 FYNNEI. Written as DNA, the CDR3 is TGTGCCAGGGGTGGACAGAGCACAGATACGCAGTATTTT. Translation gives CARGGQSTDTQYF.

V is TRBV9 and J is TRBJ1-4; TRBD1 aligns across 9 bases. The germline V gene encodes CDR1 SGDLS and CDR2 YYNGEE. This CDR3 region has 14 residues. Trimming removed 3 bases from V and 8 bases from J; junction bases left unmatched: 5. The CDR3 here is CASSGYRGREKLFF. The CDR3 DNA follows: TGTGCCAGCAGCGGATACAGGGGGCGAGAAAAACTGTTTTTT.

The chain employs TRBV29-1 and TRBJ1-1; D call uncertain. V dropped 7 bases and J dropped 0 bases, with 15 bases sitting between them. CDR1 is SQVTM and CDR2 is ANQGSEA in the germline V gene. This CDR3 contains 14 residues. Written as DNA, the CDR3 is TGCAGCGCCCAGGCGGGCGGCATGAACACTGAAGCTTTCTTT. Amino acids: CSAQAGGMNTEAFF.

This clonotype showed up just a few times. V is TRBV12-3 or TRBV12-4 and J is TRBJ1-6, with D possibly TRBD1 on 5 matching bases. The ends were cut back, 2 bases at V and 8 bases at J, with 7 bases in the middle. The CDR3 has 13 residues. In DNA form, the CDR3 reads TGTGCCAGCAGTTTACAGGGTTATTCACCCCTCCACTTT. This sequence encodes CASSLQGYSPLHF.

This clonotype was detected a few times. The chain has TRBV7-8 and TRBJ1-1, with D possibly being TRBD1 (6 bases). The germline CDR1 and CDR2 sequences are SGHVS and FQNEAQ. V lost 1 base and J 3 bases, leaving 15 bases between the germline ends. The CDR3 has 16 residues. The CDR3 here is CASSLGPGDIYTEAFF. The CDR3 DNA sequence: TGTGCCAGCAGCTTAGGGCCTGGGGACATCTACACTGAAGCTTTCTTT.

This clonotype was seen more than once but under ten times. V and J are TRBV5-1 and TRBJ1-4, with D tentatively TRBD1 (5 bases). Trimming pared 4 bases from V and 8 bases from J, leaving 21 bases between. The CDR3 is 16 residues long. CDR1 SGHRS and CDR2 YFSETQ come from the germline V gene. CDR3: CASSRKAGAKREKLFF. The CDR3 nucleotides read TGCGCCAGCAGCCGCAAAGCCGGGGCGAAGAGGGAAAAACTGTTTTTT.

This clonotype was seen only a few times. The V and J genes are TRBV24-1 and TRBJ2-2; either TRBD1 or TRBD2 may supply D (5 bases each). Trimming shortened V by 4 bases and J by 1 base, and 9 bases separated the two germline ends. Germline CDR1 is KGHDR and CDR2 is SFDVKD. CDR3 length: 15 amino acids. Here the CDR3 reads CATSEGTLNTGELFF. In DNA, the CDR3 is TGTGCCACCAGTGAGGGGACCCTGAACACCGGGGAGCTGTTTTTT.

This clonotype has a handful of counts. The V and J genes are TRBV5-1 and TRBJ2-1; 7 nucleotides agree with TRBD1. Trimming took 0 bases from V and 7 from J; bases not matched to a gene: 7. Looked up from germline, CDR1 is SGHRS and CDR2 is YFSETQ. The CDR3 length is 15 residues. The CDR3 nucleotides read TGCGCCAGCAGCTTGGGAGAGGGACAGCTAAATGAGCAGTTCTTC. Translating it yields CASSLGEGQLNEQFF.

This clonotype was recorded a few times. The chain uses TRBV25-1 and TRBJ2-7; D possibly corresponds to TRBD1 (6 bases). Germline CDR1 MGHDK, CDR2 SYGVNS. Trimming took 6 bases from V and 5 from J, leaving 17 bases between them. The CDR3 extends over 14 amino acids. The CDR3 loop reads CASSRPGQYNEQYF. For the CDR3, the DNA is TGTGCCAGCAGCAGACCGGGACAATACAACGAGCAGTACTTC.

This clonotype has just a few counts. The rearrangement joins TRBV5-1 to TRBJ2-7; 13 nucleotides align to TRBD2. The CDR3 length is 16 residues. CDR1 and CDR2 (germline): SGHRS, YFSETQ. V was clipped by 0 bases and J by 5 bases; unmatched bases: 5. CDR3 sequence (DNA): TGCGCCAGCAGCTTGGCACTAGCGGGAGGGGCCGACGAGCAGTACTTC. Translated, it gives CASSLALAGGADEQYF.

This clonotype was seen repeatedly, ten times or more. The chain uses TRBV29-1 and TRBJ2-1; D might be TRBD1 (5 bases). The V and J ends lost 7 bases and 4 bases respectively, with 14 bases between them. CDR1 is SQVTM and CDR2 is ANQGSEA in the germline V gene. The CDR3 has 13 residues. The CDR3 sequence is CSATTDLYNEQFF. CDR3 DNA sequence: TGCAGCGCGACGACAGATTTATACAATGAGCAGTTCTTC.

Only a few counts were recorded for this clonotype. The CDR3 DNA follows: TGTGCCAGCAGTTTTTTCCTAGCGGGAGGCCTCAATGAGCAGTTCTTC. The encoded protein is CASSFFLAGGLNEQFF. The chain links TRBV12-3 or TRBV12-4 to TRBJ2-1; the match to TRBD2 covers 11 bases. The CDR3 runs to 16 residues. J lost 6 bases, V lost 3 bases, and 7 bases had no gene match.

The CDR3 here is CASSLAGTTNYGYTF. In nucleotides, the CDR3 is TGTGCCAGCAGCTTAGCAGGGACAACTAACTATGGCTACACCTTC. This chain links TRBV7-9 with TRBJ1-2; D may be TRBD1 (6 bases). Germline CDR1 reads SEHNR; CDR2 reads FQNEAQ (reference sequence). The CDR3 runs to 15 residues. V lost 0 bases and J lost 0, with 8 bases in between.

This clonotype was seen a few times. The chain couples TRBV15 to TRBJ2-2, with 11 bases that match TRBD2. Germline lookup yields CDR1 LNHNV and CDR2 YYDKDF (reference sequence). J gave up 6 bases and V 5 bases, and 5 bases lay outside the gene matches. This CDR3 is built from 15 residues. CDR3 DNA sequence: TGTGCCACCAGCGGGGGACTAGCGGCAGCCGGGGAGCTGTTTTTT. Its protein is CATSGGLAAAGELFF.

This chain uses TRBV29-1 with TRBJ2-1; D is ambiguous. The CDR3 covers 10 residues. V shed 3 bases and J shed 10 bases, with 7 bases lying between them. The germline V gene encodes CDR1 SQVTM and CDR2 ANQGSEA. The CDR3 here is CSVDSWEQFF. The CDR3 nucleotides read TGCAGCGTTGACTCTTGGGAGCAGTTCTTC.

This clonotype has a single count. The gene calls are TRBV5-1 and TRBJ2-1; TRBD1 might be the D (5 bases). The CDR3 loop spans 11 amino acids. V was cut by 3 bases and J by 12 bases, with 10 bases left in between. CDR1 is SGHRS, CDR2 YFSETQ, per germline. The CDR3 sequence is CASSWGSVQFF. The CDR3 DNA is TGCGCCAGCAGCTGGGGCAGTGTGCAGTTCTTC.

The CDR3 DNA follows: TGTGCCAGCAGTGTCTCCGGGAGTCTCGACGAGCAGTACTTC. Its protein is CASSVSGSLDEQYF. J is TRBJ2-7 and V is TRBV7-9, with a tentative D call TRBD2 (6 bases). The V gene lost 6 bases and the J gene lost 5 bases, with 17 bases spanning the gap. The CDR3 is 14 amino acids. CDR1 is SEHNR and CDR2 is FQNEAQ in the germline V gene (reference sequence).

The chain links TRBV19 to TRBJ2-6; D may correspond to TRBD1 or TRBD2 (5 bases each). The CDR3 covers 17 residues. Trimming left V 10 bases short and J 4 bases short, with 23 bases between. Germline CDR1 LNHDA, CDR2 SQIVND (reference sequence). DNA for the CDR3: TGTGCCACCGCTTCGTTGGGGACCCAGCCCGGGGCCAACGTCCTGACTTTC. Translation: CATASLGTQPGANVLTF.

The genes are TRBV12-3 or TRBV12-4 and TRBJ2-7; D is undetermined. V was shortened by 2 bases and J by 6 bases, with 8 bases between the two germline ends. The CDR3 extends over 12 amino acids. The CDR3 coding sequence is TGTGCCAGCAGTTTACTACACGCCGAGCAGTACTTC. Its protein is CASSLLHAEQYF.

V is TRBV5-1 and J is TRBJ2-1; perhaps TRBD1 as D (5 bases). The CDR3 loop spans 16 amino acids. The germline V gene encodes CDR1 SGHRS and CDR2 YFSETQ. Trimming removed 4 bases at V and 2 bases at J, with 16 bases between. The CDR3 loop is CASSLGPREAYNEQFF. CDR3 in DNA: TGCGCCAGCAGCCTAGGACCCAGGGAAGCCTACAATGAGCAGTTCTTC.

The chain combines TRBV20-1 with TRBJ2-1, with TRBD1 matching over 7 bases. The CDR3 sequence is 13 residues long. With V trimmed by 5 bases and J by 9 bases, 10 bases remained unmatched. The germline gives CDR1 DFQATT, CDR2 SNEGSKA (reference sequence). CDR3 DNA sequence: TGCAGTGCTTGGGCAGGGGGAATCGGTGAGCAGTTCTTC. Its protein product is CSAWAGGIGEQFF.

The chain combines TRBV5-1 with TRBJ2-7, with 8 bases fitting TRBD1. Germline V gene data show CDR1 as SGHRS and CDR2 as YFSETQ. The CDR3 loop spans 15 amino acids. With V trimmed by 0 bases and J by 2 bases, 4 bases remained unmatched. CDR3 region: CASSLEQGGPYEQYV. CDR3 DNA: TGCGCCAGCAGCTTGGAACAGGGGGGCCCCTACGAGCAGTACGTC.

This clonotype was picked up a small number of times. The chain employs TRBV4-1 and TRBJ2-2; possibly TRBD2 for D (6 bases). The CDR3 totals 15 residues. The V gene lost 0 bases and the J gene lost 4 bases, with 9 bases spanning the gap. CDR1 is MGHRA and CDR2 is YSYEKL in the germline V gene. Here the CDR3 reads CASSQDAGFTGELFF. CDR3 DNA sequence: TGCGCCAGCAGCCAAGATGCGGGATTCACCGGGGAGCTGTTTTTT.